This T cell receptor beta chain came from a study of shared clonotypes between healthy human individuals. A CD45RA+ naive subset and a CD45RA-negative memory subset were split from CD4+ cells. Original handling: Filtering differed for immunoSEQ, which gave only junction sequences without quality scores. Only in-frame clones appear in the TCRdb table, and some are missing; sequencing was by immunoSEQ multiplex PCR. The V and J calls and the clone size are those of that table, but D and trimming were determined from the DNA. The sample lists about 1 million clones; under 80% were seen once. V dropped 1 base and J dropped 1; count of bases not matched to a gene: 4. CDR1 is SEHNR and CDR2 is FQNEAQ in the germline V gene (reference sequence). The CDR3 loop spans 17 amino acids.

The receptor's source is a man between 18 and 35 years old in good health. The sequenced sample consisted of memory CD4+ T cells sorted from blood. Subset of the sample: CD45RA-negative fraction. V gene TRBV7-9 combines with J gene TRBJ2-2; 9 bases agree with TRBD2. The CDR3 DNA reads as TGTGCCAGCAGCTTAGTGCGAGCGGGAGGGAACACCGGGGAGCTGTTTTTT. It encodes CASSLVRAGGNTGELFF.